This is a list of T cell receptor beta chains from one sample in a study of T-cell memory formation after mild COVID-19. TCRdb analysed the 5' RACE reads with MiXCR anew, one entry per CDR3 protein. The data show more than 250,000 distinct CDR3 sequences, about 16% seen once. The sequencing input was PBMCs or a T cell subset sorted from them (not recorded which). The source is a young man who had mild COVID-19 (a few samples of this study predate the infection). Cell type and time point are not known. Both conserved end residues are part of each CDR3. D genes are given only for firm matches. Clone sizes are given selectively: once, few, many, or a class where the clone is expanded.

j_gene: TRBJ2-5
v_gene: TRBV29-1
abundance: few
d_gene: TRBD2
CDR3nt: TGCAGCGTTGAAGGGACTAGGGGAAAAGAGACCCAGTACTTC
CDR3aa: CSVEGTRGKETQYF

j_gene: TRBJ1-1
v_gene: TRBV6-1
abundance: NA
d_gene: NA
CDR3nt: TGTGCCAGCAGACTGACCCTGAACACTGAAGCTTTCTTT
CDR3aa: CASRLTLNTEAFF

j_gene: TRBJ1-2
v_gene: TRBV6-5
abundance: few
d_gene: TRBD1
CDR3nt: TGTGCCAGCACTCTAGGACAGGGTGATGGCTACACCTTC
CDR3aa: CASTLGQGDGYTF

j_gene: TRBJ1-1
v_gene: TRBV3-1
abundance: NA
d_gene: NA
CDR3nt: TGTGCCAGCAGACAGGGACCCACTGAAGCTTTCTTT
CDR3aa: CASRQGPTEAFF

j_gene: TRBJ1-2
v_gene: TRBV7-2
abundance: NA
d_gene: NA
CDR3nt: TGTGCCAGCAGCTTAGTCAAGGGTCGGGGCTATGGCTACACCTTC
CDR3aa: CASSLVKGRGYGYTF

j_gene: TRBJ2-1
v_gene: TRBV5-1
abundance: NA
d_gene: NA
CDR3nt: TGCGCCAGCAGCTTGGTAGACAGCTACAATGAGCAGTTCTTC
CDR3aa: CASSLVDSYNEQFF

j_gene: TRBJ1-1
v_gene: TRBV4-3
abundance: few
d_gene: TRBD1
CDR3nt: TGCGCCAGCAGCCCCCGGCAGGGGACAGCTGAAGCTTTCTTT
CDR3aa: CASSPRQGTAEAFF

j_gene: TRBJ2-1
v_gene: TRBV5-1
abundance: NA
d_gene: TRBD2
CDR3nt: TGCGCCAGCAGCCAGAGGACTAGGGACAATGAGCAGTTCTTC
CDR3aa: CASSQRTRDNEQFF

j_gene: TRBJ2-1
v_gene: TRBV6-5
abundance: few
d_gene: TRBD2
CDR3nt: TGTGCCAGCATGTTAGCGGGGGGGCCAGGGGAGCAGTTCTTC
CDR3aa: CASMLAGGPGEQFF

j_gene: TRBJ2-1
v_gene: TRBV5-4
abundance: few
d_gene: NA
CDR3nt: TGTGCCAGCAGCAGAATAGAGAACGTTGGGGAGCAGTTCTTC
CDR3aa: CASSRIENVGEQFF

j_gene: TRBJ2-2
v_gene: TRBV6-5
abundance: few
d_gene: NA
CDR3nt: TGTGCCAGCAATTCACTTGGGATCCCGACCGGGGAGCTGTTTTTT
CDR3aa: CASNSLGIPTGELFF

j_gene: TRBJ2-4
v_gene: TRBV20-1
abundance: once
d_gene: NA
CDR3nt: TGCAGTGCTAGAGACCCCAGGGGTTTGAAAAACATTCAGTACTTC
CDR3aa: CSARDPRGLKNIQYF

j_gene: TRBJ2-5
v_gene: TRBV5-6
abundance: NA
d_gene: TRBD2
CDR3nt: TGTGCCAGCAGCGGAATCCTAGCGGGGGATCAAGAGACCCAGTACTTC
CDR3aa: CASSGILAGDQETQYF

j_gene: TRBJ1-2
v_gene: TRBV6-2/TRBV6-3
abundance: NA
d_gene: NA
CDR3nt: TGTGCCAGCAGTTACGGTCCTTTCGGTGGCTACACCTTC
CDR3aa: CASSYGPFGGYTF

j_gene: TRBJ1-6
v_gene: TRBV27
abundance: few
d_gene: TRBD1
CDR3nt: TGTGCCAGCAGTCCAAAAGGGGGACAGCAGGTTTTCCCCCTCCACTTT
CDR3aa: CASSPKGGQQVFPLHF

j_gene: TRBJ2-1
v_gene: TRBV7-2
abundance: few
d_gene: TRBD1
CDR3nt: TGTGCCAGCAGCGCAAGCCCTCACAGGGGGAATGAGCAGTTCTTC
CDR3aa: CASSASPHRGNEQFF

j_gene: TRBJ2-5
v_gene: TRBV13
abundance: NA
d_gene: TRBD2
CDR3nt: TGTGCCAGCAGCATGACTAGCGGGGTGGAGACCCAGTACTTC
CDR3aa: CASSMTSGVETQYF

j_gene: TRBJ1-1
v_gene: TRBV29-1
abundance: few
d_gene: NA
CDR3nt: TGCAGCGTTGAGTTCGGGGGCCCTGAAGCTTTCTTT
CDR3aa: CSVEFGGPEAFF

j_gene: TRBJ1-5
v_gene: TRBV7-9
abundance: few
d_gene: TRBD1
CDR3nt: TGTGCCAGCAGCTTAACAGGGGGTCAGCCCCAGCATTTT
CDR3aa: CASSLTGGQPQHF

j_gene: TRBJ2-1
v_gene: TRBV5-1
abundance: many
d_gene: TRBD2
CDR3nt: TGCGCCAGCTTTGGGGGACTAGCGGGGGATTCCTACAATGAGCAGTTCTTC
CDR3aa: CASFGGLAGDSYNEQFF

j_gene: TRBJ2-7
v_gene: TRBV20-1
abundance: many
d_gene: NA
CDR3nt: TGCAGCTTCAGTATTGGTTCCTACGAGCAGTACTTC
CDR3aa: CSFSIGSYEQYF

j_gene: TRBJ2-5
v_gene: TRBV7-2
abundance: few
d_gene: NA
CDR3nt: TGTGCCAGCAGCTCCGGGGCCTTGGGGGAGACCCAGTACTTC
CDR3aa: CASSSGALGETQYF

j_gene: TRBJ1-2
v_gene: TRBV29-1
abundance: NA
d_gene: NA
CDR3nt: TGCAGCGTTGACCTCGGGCAGGGACTAAGCTATGGCTACACCTTC
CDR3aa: CSVDLGQGLSYGYTF

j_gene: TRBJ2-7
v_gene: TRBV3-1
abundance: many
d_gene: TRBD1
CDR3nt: TGTGCCAGCAGCCCTTGGGACAGAACCTACGAGCAGTACTTC
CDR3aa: CASSPWDRTYEQYF

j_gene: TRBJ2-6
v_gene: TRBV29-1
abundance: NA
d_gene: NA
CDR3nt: TGCAGCGTTGCCTGGAGCTCTGGGGCCAACGTCCTGACTTTC
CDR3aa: CSVAWSSGANVLTF

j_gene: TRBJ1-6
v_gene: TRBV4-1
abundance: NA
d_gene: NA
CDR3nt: TGCGCCAGCAGCCCATTCCTACCGGGGAGGTTTTCACCCCTCCACTTT
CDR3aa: CASSPFLPGRFSPLHF

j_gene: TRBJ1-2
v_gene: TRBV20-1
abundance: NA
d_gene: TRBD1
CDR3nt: TGCAGTGCTAGAGAGGGACAGGGCAATGGCTACACCTTC
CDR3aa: CSAREGQGNGYTF

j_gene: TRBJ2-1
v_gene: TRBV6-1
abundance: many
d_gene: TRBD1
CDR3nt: TGTGCCAGCAGTCGGGACAGGGGATCCTACAATGAGCAGTTCTTC
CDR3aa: CASSRDRGSYNEQFF

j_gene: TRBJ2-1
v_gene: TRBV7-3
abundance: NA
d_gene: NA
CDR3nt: TGTGCCAGCAGAAAGGGGGGACTTAACAATGAGCAGTTCTTC
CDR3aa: CASRKGGLNNEQFF

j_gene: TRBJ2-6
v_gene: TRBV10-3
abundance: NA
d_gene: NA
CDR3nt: TGTGCCATCAGCGGACAGACCGGGGCCAACGTCCTGACTTTC
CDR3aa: CAISGQTGANVLTF

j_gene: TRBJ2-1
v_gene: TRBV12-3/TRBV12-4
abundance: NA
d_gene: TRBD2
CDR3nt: TGTGCCAGCAGTGGCGGACTAGCGGACGAGCAGTTCTTC
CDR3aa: CASSGGLADEQFF

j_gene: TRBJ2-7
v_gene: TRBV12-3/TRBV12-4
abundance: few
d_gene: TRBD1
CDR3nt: TGTGCCAGCAGTATTCTCGGGACAGGGGACCACGAGCAGTACTTC
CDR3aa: CASSILGTGDHEQYF

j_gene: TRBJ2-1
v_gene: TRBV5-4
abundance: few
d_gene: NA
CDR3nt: TGTGCCAGCAGCCTCTGGGTACACAATGAGCAGTTCTTC
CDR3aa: CASSLWVHNEQFF

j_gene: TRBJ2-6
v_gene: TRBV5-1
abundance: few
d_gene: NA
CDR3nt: TGCGCCAGCAGCTTGGTGGGTCCCTCGCCTGGGGCCAACGTCCTGACTTTC
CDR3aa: CASSLVGPSPGANVLTF

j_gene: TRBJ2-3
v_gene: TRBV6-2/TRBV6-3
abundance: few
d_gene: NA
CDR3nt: TGTGCCAGCAGCTACGAATATCCGCACGATACGCAGTATTTT
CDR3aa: CASSYEYPHDTQYF

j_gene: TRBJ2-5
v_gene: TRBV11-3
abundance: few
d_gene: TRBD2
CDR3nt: TGTGCCAGCAGCCCAGGGGGGGCTAGCGGGGCCCAAGAGACCCAGTACTTC
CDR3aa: CASSPGGASGAQETQYF

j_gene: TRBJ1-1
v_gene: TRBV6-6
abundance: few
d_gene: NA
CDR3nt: TGTGCCAGCCAGAGTGGCGCTGAAGCTTTCTTT
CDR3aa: CASQSGAEAFF

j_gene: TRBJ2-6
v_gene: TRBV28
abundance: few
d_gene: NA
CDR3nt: TGTGCCAGCAGTTTAGCTGAGATTTCTGGGGCCAACGTCCTGACTTTC
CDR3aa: CASSLAEISGANVLTF

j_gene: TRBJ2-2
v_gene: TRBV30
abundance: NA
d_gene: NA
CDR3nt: TGTGCCTGGAGCGGGGCCGGGGAGCTGTTTTTT
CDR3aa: CAWSGAGELFF

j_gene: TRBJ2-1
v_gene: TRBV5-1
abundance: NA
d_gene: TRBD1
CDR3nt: TGCGCCAGCAGCTTGGGGGACAGGGGGCACGGTGAGCAGTTCTTC
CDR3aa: CASSLGDRGHGEQFF

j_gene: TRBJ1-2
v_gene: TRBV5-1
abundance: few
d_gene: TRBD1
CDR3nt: TGCGCCAGCAGCACGGGACAGGCCAACGCTTATGGCTACACCTTC
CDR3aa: CASSTGQANAYGYTF

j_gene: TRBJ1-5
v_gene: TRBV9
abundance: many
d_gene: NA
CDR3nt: TGTGCCAGCAGCCAGTGGGGGAGAGGTCCCGGCAATCAGCCCCAGCATTTT
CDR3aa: CASSQWGRGPGNQPQHF

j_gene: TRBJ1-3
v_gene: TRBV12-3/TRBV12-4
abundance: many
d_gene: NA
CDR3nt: TGTGCCAGCAGTTTAGGGGGTCACCTGTTCTCTGGAAACACCATATATTTT
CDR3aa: CASSLGGHLFSGNTIYF

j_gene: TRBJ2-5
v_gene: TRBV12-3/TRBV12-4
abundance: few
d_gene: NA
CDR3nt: TGTGCCAGCAGTCCCCGGGGCTGGCAAGAGACCCAGTACTTC
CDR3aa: CASSPRGWQETQYF